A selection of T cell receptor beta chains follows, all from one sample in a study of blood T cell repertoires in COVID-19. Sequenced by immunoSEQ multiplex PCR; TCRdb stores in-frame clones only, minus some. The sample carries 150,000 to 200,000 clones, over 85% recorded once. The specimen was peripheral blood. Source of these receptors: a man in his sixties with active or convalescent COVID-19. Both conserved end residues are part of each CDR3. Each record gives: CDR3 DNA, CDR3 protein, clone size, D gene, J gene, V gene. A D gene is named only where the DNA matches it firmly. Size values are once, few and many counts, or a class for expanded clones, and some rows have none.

CDR3 DNA: TGCGCCAGCAACCGGACTAGTCACTCCTACGAGCAGTACTTC
CDR3 protein: CASNRTSHSYEQYF
clone size: NA
D gene: TRBD2
J gene: TRBJ2-7
V gene: TRBV23-1

CDR3 DNA: TGTGCCAGCGCCGAAGGCGGGAGGGTGTCCTACAATGAGCAGTTCTTC
CDR3 protein: CASAEGGRVSYNEQFF
clone size: once
D gene: TRBD2
J gene: TRBJ2-1
V gene: TRBV19

CDR3 DNA: TGCGCCAGCAGTATAGCGGGACCTCCCTACGAGCAGTACTTC
CDR3 protein: CASSIAGPPYEQYF
clone size: NA
D gene: TRBD2
J gene: TRBJ2-7
V gene: TRBV10-1

CDR3 DNA: TGCGCCAGCAGCATGTCACTAGCGGGAGGTGGGTCCTACAATGAGCAGTTCTTC
CDR3 protein: CASSMSLAGGGSYNEQFF
clone size: NA
D gene: TRBD2
J gene: TRBJ2-1
V gene: TRBV5-1

CDR3 DNA: TGTGCCAGCACCGTTGGGGGGGCGCCGGGCAATCAGCCCCAGCATTTT
CDR3 protein: CASTVGGAPGNQPQHF
clone size: NA
D gene: NA
J gene: TRBJ1-5
V gene: TRBV5-6

CDR3 DNA: TGTGCCAGCAGCGGACAGGGTTCCAGTGAAGCTTTCTTT
CDR3 protein: CASSGQGSSEAFF
clone size: NA
D gene: TRBD1
J gene: TRBJ1-1
V gene: TRBV6-5

CDR3 DNA: TGTGCCAGCAGCCGGACTAGCCCCTACAATGAGCAGTTCTTC
CDR3 protein: CASSRTSPYNEQFF
clone size: NA
D gene: TRBD2
J gene: TRBJ2-1
V gene: TRBV2

CDR3 DNA: TGTGCCAGCAGTTACTCGGGACTAGGCTGGTACGAGCAGTACTTC
CDR3 protein: CASSYSGLGWYEQYF
clone size: NA
D gene: TRBD2
J gene: TRBJ2-7
V gene: TRBV6-5

CDR3 DNA: TGCGCCAGCAGCTGGGACAGGTTCTCTGGGGCCAACGTCCTGACTTTC
CDR3 protein: CASSWDRFSGANVLTF
clone size: NA
D gene: TRBD1
J gene: TRBJ2-6
V gene: TRBV5-1

CDR3 DNA: TGTGCCAGCAGTGAAAGAGGCGGGGTCTCCAACATGAACACTGAAGCTTTCTTT
CDR3 protein: CASSERGGVSNMNTEAFF
clone size: NA
D gene: NA
J gene: TRBJ1-1
V gene: TRBV6-1

CDR3 DNA: TGTGCCAGCAGTATCACGGGGAACACTGAAGCTTTCTTT
CDR3 protein: CASSITGNTEAFF
clone size: once
D gene: NA
J gene: TRBJ1-1
V gene: TRBV6-5

CDR3 DNA: TGTGCCAGCAGCTTGGGCCAGGGTAAGGGTGAGGCTTTCTTT
CDR3 protein: CASSLGQGKGEAFF
clone size: NA
D gene: NA
J gene: TRBJ1-1
V gene: TRBV5-4

CDR3 DNA: TGTGCCAGCAGTTACGTCTCCGGGGGTGAAAAACTGTTTTTT
CDR3 protein: CASSYVSGGEKLFF
clone size: NA
D gene: NA
J gene: TRBJ1-4
V gene: TRBV6-5

CDR3 DNA: TGTGCCAGTAGTGGAACTAGCGGGGGCAATGAGCAGTTCTTC
CDR3 protein: CASSGTSGGNEQFF
clone size: NA
D gene: TRBD2
J gene: TRBJ2-1
V gene: TRBV19

CDR3 DNA: TGTGCCAGCAGCCACGGGGACGGGGAGCTGTTTTTT
CDR3 protein: CASSHGDGELFF
clone size: NA
D gene: NA
J gene: TRBJ2-2
V gene: TRBV3-1/TRBV3-2

CDR3 DNA: TGCGCCAGCAGCCAAGCCCCGGCAGGGGGCGCAGAGACCCAGTACTTC
CDR3 protein: CASSQAPAGGAETQYF
clone size: NA
D gene: TRBD1
J gene: TRBJ2-5
V gene: TRBV4-1

CDR3 DNA: TGTGCCAGCTCACCCGGGACAGGACAAGAGACCCAGTACTTC
CDR3 protein: CASSPGTGQETQYF
clone size: NA
D gene: TRBD1
J gene: TRBJ2-5
V gene: TRBV18

CDR3 DNA: TGCAGTGCTAGTGTGGGCGCTAATCAGCCCCAGCATTTT
CDR3 protein: CSASVGANQPQHF
clone size: NA
D gene: NA
J gene: TRBJ1-5
V gene: TRBV20-1

CDR3 DNA: TGTGCCAGCAGCAGGGACAACTCCTACAATGAGCAGTTCTTC
CDR3 protein: CASSRDNSYNEQFF
clone size: NA
D gene: NA
J gene: TRBJ2-1
V gene: TRBV7-9

CDR3 DNA: TGTGCCAGCAGCTTTGGGCCCGAAAACATTCAGTACTTC
CDR3 protein: CASSFGPENIQYF
clone size: NA
D gene: NA
J gene: TRBJ2-4
V gene: TRBV7-9